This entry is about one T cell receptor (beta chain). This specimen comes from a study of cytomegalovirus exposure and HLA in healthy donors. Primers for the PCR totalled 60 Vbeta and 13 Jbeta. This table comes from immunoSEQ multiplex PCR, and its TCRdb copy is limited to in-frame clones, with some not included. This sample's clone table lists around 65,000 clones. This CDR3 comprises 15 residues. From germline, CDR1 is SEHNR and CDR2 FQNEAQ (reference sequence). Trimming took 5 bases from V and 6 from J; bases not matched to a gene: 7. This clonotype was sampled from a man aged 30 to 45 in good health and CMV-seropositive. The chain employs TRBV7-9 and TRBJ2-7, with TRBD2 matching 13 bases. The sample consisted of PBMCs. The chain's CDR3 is CASSTGLAGVSEQYF. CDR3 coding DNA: TGTGCCAGCAGCACAGGACTAGCGGGAGTAAGCGAGCAGTACTTC.